The source of this T cell receptor (beta chain) is a study of T-cell reconstitution after alpha-beta-depleted transplantation in children. Study conclusions and caveats: Certain patients had high TCRbeta diversity at day 60, and it came from recipient T cells and thymic progenitors that survived. About two months after transplant, alpha-beta T cells reportedly came from several hundred expanded graft clones. When one year had passed after transplant, most T-cell counts and diversity came from newly produced T cells.

Germline V gives CDR1 SQVTM, CDR2 ANQGSEA. The CDR3 length is 13 residues. V was shortened by 1 base and J by 3 bases, with 7 bases between the two germline ends. This clonotype was seen only a few times. The antigen is undetermined. Molecular barcoding with unique molecular identifiers was used for the TCRbeta library. TCRdb analysed the PCR reads with MiXCR anew, one entry per CDR3 protein. The sample gives some 440,000 distinct CDR3 sequences, around 15% of which show up once; over 25% is in the top ten. The V and J genes are TRBV29-1 and TRBJ2-1; D gene uncertain. The source was PBMCs, mostly from graft donor cells, collected 360 days after TCRalphabeta/CD19-depleted stem cell transplant. This clonotype originated in a boy under three years old who had a stem cell transplant for Wiskott-Aldrich syndrome, so the T cells may come from the graft donor. CDR3 sequence (DNA): TGCAGCGTTGAAGGGGGTTACTACAATGAGCAGTTCTTC. Amino acid sequence: CSVEGGYYNEQFF.